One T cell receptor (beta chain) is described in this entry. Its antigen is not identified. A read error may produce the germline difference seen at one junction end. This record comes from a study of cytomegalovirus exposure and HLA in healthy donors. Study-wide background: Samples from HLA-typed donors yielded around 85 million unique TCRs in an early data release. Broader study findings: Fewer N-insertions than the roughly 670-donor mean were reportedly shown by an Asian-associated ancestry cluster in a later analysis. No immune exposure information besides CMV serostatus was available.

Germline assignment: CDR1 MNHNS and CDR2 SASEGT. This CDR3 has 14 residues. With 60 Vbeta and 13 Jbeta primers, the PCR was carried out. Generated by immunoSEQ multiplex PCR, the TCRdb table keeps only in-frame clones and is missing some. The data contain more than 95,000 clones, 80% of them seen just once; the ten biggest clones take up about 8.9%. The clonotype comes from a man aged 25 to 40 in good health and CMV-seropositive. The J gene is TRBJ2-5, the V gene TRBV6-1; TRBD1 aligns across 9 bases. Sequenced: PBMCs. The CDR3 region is CASREDRGQETQYF. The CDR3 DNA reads TGTGCCAGCAGGGAAGACAGGGGGCAAGAGACCCAGTACTTC.